This T cell receptor (beta chain) comes out of a study of cytomegalovirus exposure and HLA in healthy donors. In the case of this clone: The antigen is unknown.

The study ran its PCR with 60 Vbeta and 13 Jbeta primers. As processed by the authors: Later, 80 million or so unique TCR beta chains were counted in an analysis, and roughly 11 million of them were shared. Generated by immunoSEQ multiplex PCR, the TCRdb table keeps only in-frame clones and is missing some. V, J and clone size derive from that table, while D and trimming were established from the DNA sequence. There are 65,000 to 100,000 clones in the sample; 75% occur only once, and about 2.2% lies in the top ten. V was trimmed by 3 bases and J by 0 bases, leaving 6 bases between them. CDR1 and CDR2 (germline): PRHDT, FYEKMQ (reference sequence). The CDR3 has 14 amino acids. Findings and caveats of the study: The study dropped some indistinguishable V segments, TRBV6-2 and TRBV6-3 among them. Researchers catalogued about 160 TCR beta chains as cytomegalovirus-associated.

The sequencing sample was made of PBMCs. The rearrangement joins TRBV13 to TRBJ1-3; D ambiguous. The clonotype was recovered from a man aged 35-49 years in good health and CMV-seronegative. The CDR3 DNA follows: TGTGCCAGCAGCTTGGGCAGCTCTGGAAACACCATATATTTT. Its translation: CASSLGSSGNTIYF.